The next 8 T cell receptor beta chains were all read from a single sample in a study of cytomegalovirus exposure and HLA in healthy donors. Assay used: immunoSEQ multiplex PCR; TCRdb lists only in-frame clones, some missing. The profile shows about 71,000 clones, 85% to 95% of them singletons. The sample comprised PBMCs. These receptor sequences come from a young woman in good health and CMV-seronegative.

The rearrangement uses TRBV27 and TRBJ2-3; 8 bases agree with TRBD2. This CDR3 spans 17 amino acids. V shed 6 bases and J 0 bases; nucleotides not matched to a gene: 11. The germline gives CDR1 MNHEY, CDR2 SMNVEV (reference sequence). Written as DNA, the CDR3 is TGTGCCAGCAGACTAAGTCGCGGGGGGACTAGCACAGATACGCAGTATTTT. Translating it yields CASRLSRGGTSTDTQYF.

V and J are TRBV19 and TRBJ1-5; possible D gene TRBD1, 6 bases. The CDR3 covers 15 residues. The ends were cut back, 7 bases at V and 2 bases at J, with 15 bases in the middle. Germline CDR1 is LNHDA and CDR2 is SQIVND (reference sequence). For the CDR3, the DNA is TGTGCCAGTACCCACCGGGGGGCTGGCAATCAGCCCCAGCATTTT. The encoded protein is CASTHRGAGNQPQHF. The variable domain in full, with the rest retrieved from reference TRBV19 and TRBJ1-5, is DGGITQSPKYLFRKEGQNVTLSCEQNLNHDAMYWYRQDPGQGLRLIYYSQIVNDFQKGDIAEGYSVSREKKESFPLTVTSAQKNPTAFYLCASTHRGAGNQPQHFGDGTRLSIL.

V is TRBV7-9 and J is TRBJ2-1, with TRBD2 identical over 10 bases. Germline CDR1 reads SEHNR; CDR2 reads FQNEAQ (reference sequence). The CDR3 has 17 amino acids. The J segment lost 9 bases and the V segment lost 0 bases, leaving 11 bases of the junction unmatched. The CDR3 coding sequence is TGTGCCAGCAGCTTAGCGCTGGGAGCGGGGGGGCCGGGTGAGCAGTTCTTC. It translates to CASSLALGAGGPGEQFF.

The chain has TRBV6-1 and TRBJ2-5; 11 nucleotides match TRBD1. The DNA end lines up better with TRBJ2-7; the J call may be wrong. Germline V gene sequence: CDR1 MNHNS, CDR2 SASEGT. CDR3 length equals 16 residues. The CDR3 coding sequence is TGTGCCAGCAGTGAAGCGATAGGACAGGGGGCGGGCGAGCAGTACTTC. Residues: CASSEAIGQGAGEQYF.

Note on this clone: This CDR3 is also generated by other DNA sequences in the sample. V and J are TRBV7-2 and TRBJ1-5, with D unresolved. CDR3 length equals 13 residues. Per germline, CDR1 SGHTA and CDR2 FQGNSA. V gave up 1 base and J gave up 4 bases, with 5 bases separating them. Here the CDR3 reads CASSLERNQPQHF. CDR3 coding DNA: TGTGCCAGCAGCTTAGAACGGAATCAGCCCCAGCATTTT.

The J gene is TRBJ2-1, the V gene TRBV19; 9 bases match TRBD2. The CDR3 sequence is 16 residues long. The V gene end was trimmed by 7 bases and the J gene end by 3 bases; junction bases not matched to a gene: 10. Germline assignment: CDR1 LNHDA and CDR2 SQIVND (reference sequence). The CDR3 DNA follows: TGTGCCAGTACCGTTAGCGGGAGCCCATTCTACAATGAGCAGTTCTTC. It specifies CASTVSGSPFYNEQFF. Full variable domain (missing parts from reference TRBV19 and TRBJ2-1): DGGITQSPKYLFRKEGQNVTLSCEQNLNHDAMYWYRQDPGQGLRLIYYSQIVNDFQKGDIAEGYSVSREKKESFPLTVTSAQKNPTAFYLCASTVSGSPFYNEQFFGPGTRLTVL.

This clone has only one observation. The chain recombines TRBV11-2 with TRBJ2-1; 7 positions match TRBD2. The CDR3 length is 13 residues. V shed 5 bases and J 10 bases; nucleotides not matched to a gene: 8. Germline V gene data show CDR1 as SGHAT and CDR2 as FQNNGV. This CDR3 is CASSKTLRGEQFF. In DNA form, the CDR3 reads TGTGCCAGCAGCAAAACGTTGCGGGGGGAGCAGTTCTTC.

This clone was recorded once. The gene calls are TRBV6-6 and TRBJ1-1; D gene ambiguous. Germline-derived CDR1 and CDR2 are MNHNY and SVGAGI (reference sequence). V gave up 5 bases and J gave up 2 bases, with 6 bases separating them. The CDR3 length is 12 residues. In nucleotides, the CDR3 is TGTGCCAGCAGTCCAGGCAACACTGAAGCTTTCTTT. The encoded protein is CASSPGNTEAFF.